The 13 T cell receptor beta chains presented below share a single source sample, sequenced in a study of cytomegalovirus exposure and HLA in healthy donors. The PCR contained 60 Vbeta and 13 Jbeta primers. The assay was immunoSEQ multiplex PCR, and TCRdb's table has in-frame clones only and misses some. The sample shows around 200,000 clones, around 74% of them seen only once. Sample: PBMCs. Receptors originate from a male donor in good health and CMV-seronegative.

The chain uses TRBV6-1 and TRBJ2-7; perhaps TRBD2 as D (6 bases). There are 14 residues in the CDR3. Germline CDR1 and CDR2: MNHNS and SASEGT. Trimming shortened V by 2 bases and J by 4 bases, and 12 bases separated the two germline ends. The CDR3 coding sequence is TGTGCCAGCAGTGAAAGGACGGGGGTATACGAGCAGTACTTC. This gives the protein CASSERTGVYEQYF.

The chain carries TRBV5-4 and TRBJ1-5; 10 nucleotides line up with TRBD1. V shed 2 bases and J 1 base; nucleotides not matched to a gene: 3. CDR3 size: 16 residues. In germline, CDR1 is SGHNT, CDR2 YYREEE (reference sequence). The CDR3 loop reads CASSLGQGESNQPQHF. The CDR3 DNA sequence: TGTGCCAGCAGCTTAGGACAGGGGGAAAGCAATCAGCCCCAGCATTTT. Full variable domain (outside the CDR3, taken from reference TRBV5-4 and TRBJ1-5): ETGVTQSPTHLIKTRGQQVTLRCSSQSGHNTVSWYQQALGQGPQFIFQYYREEENGRGNFPPRFSGLQFPNYSSELNVNALELDDSALYLCASSLGQGESNQPQHFGDGTRLSIL.

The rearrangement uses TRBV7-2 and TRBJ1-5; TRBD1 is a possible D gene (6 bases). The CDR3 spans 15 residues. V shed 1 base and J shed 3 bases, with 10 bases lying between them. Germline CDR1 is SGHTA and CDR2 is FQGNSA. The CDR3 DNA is TGTGCCAGCAGCTTAGAAACAGGGAACAATCAGCCCCAGCATTTT. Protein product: CASSLETGNNQPQHF.

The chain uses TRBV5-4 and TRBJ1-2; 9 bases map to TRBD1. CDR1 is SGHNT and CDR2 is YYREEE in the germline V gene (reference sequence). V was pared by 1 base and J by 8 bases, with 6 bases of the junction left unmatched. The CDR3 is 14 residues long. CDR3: CASSLSHRGRGYTF. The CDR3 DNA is TGTGCCAGCAGCTTGAGTCACAGGGGGCGAGGCTACACCTTC.

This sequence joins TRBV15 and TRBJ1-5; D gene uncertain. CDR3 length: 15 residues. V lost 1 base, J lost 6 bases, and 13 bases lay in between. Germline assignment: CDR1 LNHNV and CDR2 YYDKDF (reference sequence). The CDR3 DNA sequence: TGTGCCACCAGCAGAGCCTCAATAGTTAGTCAGCCCCAGCATTTT. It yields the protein CATSRASIVSQPQHF.

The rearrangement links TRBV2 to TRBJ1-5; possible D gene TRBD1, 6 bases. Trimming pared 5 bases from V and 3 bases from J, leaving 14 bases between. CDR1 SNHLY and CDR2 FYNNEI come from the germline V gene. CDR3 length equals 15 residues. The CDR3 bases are TGTGCCAGCAGTCGAGAGACAGGCTTCAATCAGCCCCAGCATTTT. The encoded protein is CASSRETGFNQPQHF.

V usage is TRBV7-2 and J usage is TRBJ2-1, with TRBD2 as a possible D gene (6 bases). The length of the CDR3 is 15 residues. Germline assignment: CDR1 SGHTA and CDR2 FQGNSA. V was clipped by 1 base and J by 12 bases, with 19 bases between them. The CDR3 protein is CASSLVHGSPSGQFF. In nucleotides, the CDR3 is TGTGCCAGCAGCTTAGTCCACGGGAGCCCCTCGGGGCAGTTCTTC.

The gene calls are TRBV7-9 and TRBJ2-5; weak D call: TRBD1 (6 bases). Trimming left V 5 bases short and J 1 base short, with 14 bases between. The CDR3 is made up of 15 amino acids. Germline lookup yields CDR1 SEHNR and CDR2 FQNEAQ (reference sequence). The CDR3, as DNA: TGTGCCAGCAGCCACCGGGACAAGAGCCAAGAGACCCAGTACTTC. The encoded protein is CASSHRDKSQETQYF. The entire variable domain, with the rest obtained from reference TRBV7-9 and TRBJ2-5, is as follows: DTGVSQNPRHKITKRGQNVTFRCDPISEHNRLYWYRQTLGQGPEFLTYFQNEAQLEKSRLLSDRFSAERPKGSFSTLEIQRTEQGDSAMYLCASSHRDKSQETQYFGPGTRLLVL.

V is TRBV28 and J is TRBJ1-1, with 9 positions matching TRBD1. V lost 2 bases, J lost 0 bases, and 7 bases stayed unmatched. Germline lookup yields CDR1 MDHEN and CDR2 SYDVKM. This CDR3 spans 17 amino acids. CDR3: CASSLRTGAVMNTEAFF. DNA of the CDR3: TGTGCCAGCAGTTTAAGGACAGGGGCCGTTATGAACACTGAAGCTTTCTTT.

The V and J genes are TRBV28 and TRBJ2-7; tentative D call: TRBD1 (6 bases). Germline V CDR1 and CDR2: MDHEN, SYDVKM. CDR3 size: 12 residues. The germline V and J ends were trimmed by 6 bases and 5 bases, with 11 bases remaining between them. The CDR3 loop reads CASSYRDNEQYF. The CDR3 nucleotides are TGTGCCAGCAGCTACAGGGACAACGAGCAGTACTTC.

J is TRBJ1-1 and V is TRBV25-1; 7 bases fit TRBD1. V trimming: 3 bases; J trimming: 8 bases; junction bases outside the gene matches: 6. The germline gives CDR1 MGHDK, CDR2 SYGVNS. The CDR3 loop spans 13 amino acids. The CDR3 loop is CASSDWGQPEAFF. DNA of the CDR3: TGTGCCAGCAGTGACTGGGGACAGCCAGAAGCTTTCTTT.

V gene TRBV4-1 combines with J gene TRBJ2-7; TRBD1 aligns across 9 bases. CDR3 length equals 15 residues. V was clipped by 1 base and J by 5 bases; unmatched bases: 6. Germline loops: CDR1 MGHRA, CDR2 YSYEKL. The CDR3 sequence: CASSQVGTGNHEQYF. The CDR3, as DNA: TGCGCCAGCAGCCAAGTAGGGACAGGGAACCACGAGCAGTACTTC.

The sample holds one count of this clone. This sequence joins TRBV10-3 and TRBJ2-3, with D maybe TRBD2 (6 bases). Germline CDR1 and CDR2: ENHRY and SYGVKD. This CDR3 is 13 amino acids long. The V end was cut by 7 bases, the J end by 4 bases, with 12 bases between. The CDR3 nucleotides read TGTGCCATCAATGGTGGCGGGGCAGATACGCAGTATTTT. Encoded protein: CAINGGGADTQYF.